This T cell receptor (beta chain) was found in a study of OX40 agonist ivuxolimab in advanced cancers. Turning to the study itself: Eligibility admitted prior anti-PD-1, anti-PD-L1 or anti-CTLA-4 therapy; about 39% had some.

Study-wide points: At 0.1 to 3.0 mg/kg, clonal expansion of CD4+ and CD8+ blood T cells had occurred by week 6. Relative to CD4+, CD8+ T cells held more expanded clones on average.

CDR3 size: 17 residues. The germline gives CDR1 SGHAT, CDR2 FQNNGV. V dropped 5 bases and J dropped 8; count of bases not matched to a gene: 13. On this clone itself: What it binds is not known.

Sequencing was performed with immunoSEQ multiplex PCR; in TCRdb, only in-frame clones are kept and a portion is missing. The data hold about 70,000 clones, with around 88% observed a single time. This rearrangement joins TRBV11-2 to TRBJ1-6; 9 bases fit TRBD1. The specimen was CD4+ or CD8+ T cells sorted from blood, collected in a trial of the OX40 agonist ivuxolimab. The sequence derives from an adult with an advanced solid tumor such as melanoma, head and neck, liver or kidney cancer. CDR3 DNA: TGTGCCAGCAGCGTTAACCCGGGACAGGGAGGACATTCACCCCTCCACTTT. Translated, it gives CASSVNPGQGGHSPLHF.